This T cell receptor (beta chain) came from a study of Graves' ophthalmopathy and Graves' hyperthyroidism. Regarding the study as a whole: Built on 13 signatures, a model told ophthalmopathy apart from stable hyperthyroidism with approximately 91% sensitivity and under 83% specificity.

The CDR3 is 14 residues long. CDR1 is MGHRA and CDR2 is YSYEKL in the germline V gene. Investigators amplified TCR beta CDR3 regions from RNA transcripts. An initial RT-PCR round employing HTBI primers preceded a second-round multiplex PCR. Via MiXCR, TCRdb re-called the multiplex PCR reads, giving one row per CDR3 protein. The data show about 620,000 distinct CDR3 sequences, with roughly 20% seen just once and approximately 6.9% held by the top ten. A word on this clonotype: Its specificity is unknown. This may stem from a read error, because a much larger clone lies one nucleotide away.

Excluded were patients with other autoimmune diseases, uncontrolled infections, pregnancy or lactation. Orbital computed tomography, together with clinical symptoms, serum thyroxine, TRAb and thyroid ultrasound, was used for diagnosis. The chain has TRBV4-1 and TRBJ2-7; D is possibly TRBD1 (8 bases). The receptor comes from a woman between 18 and 29 years old with stable Graves' hyperthyroidism. Some clones in this sample may be carry-over from other donors' samples. The sequenced sample consisted of peripheral blood. The CDR3 sequence: CAISRAGQGGEQYF. The CDR3 nucleotides read TGCGCCATCAGCCGAGCCGGACAGGGAGGGGAGCAGTACTTC.